This section outlines one TCR beta chain sequence together with its context. The antigen is undetermined. The CDR3 spans 14 residues. V was shortened by 6 bases and J by 5 bases, with 19 bases between the two germline ends. Germline CDR1 DFQATT, CDR2 SNEGSKA (reference sequence). These data belong to a study of regulatory T cells in long-lasting Graves disease. Overall study: Graves' disease counted as persistent after over 5 years of antithyroid drugs with positive TSH receptor antibodies. Findings of the study overall: It is possible that accuracy was reduced by the small size of the sample. Persistent Graves' disease cases displayed lower TCR diversity than newly diagnosed ones. Gene preferences differed: TRBV28, TRBJ1-2, TRBJ2-5 in persistent cases.

Library construction for TCR beta used iRepertoire HTBI primers and Arm-PCR of CDR3 regions. TCRdb re-derived calls from the multiplex PCR reads in MiXCR, one entry per CDR3 protein. The table lists 650,000 to 850,000 distinct CDR3 sequences, 25% to 30% of them singletons, with roughly 46% in the top ten. Time point here: persistent/refractory GD, antithyroid drugs over 5 years with positive TRAb. Extracted RNA from PBMCs served as the source of the TCR library. V and J are TRBV20-1 and TRBJ1-1, with D possibly matching TRBD1 (5 bases). This TCR was sampled from a female donor with Graves disease. The sample in question was peripheral blood mononuclear cells (PBMCs), obtained when the disease was refractory, from a patient treated with antithyroid drugs. As DNA, the CDR3 is TGCAGTGCCTCTTCAGGACGGGGGGATACTGAAGCTTTCTTT. Translating gives CSASSGRGDTEAFF.